A selection of T cell receptor beta chains follows, all from one sample in a study of blood T cell repertoires in COVID-19. Measured with immunoSEQ multiplex PCR; TCRdb has only the in-frame clones, and not every one. The sample holds about 240,000 clones, roughly 88% seen once. The sequenced sample consisted of peripheral blood. The receptors shown here come from an older man with acute or convalescent COVID-19. CDR3s include the opening cysteine and the closing phenylalanine or tryptophan. Each record gives: J gene, V gene, clone size, D gene, CDR3 DNA, CDR3 protein. A D gene is named only where the DNA matches it firmly. Rows give clone size only sometimes, using once, few, many, or a class for an expanded clone.

TRBJ2-7,TRBV27,NA,TRBD2,TGTGCCAGCAGAACTAGCGGGGACTCCTACGAGCAGTACTTC,CASRTSGDSYEQYF
TRBJ1-1,TRBV18,NA,NA,TGTGCCAGCTCACAGGGGTTAGACACTGAAGCTTTCTTT,CASSQGLDTEAFF
TRBJ1-1,TRBV11-2,NA,TRBD1,TGTGCCAGCAGGTTGACAGGGGGCACTGAAGCTTTCTTT,CASRLTGGTEAFF
TRBJ2-7,TRBV2,NA,TRBD2,TGTGCCAGCAAGAGCGGGGATTTTTACGAGCAGTACTTC,CASKSGDFYEQYF
TRBJ2-1,TRBV28,NA,NA,TGTGCCAGCAGTTTTGACCTAGGAACCTACAATGAGCAGTTCTTC,CASSFDLGTYNEQFF
TRBJ2-3,TRBV18,NA,NA,TGTGCCAGCTCATTTATAGATACGCAGTATTTT,CASSFIDTQYF
TRBJ2-1,TRBV18,NA,TRBD2,TGTGCCAGCTTGCTGGGACTAGCTGGCGAGCAGTTCTTC,CASLLGLAGEQFF
TRBJ2-2,TRBV12-3/TRBV12-4,few,NA,TGTGCCAGCAGCCAAACTGGCACCGGGGAGCTGTTTTTT,CASSQTGTGELFF
TRBJ1-2,TRBV6-5,NA,NA,TGTGCCAGCCGGGGGTCCACTGGATATGGCTACACCTTC,CASRGSTGYGYTF
TRBJ2-7,TRBV6-2/TRBV6-3,NA,NA,TGTGCCAGCAGTTACACGGGGGTGGGAGAGCAGTACTTC,CASSYTGVGEQYF
TRBJ1-5,TRBV7-9,NA,NA,TGTGCCAGCAGCAAAATTTTGGTAACTAACAATCAGCCCCAGCATTTT,CASSKILVTNNQPQHF
TRBJ1-5,TRBV19,NA,NA,TGTGCCAGTAAAGCCTCTAATCAGCCCCAGCATTTT,CASKASNQPQHF
TRBJ1-4,TRBV6-5,NA,NA,TGTGCCAGCAGCCGGGGGGGGCTGGAGAAAAAACTGTTTTTT,CASSRGGLEKKLFF
TRBJ2-2,TRBV7-2,NA,TRBD1,TGTGCCAGCAGCCCCACAGGGGTCACCGGGGAGCTGTTTTTT,CASSPTGVTGELFF
TRBJ2-5,TRBV11-2,NA,TRBD2,TGTGCCAGCAGCTTAAAGAGCGGGGGACCCCTGTACCAAGAGACCCAGTACTTC,CASSLKSGGPLYQETQYF
TRBJ2-1,TRBV6-2/TRBV6-3,NA,TRBD1,TGTGCCAGCAGTTCACGGGACAGGGGATTCAATGAGCAGTTCTTC,CASSSRDRGFNEQFF
TRBJ2-7,TRBV5-8,NA,NA,TGTGCCAGCAGCTTGGGTAGCTCCTACGAGCAGTACTTC,CASSLGSSYEQYF
TRBJ2-1,TRBV5-1,NA,TRBD2,TGCGCCAGCAGCTCCTTGACTAGCGGCAACCCTCCCGGGGATGAGCAGTTCTTC,CASSSLTSGNPPGDEQFF
TRBJ2-2,TRBV19,once,NA,TGTGCCAGTAGTATTATTCGGACAGGGGAGCTGTTTTTT,CASSIIRTGELFF
TRBJ1-4,TRBV3-1/TRBV3-2,NA,NA,TGTGCCAGCAGCCAAGAAACAGGGAGAAAACTGTTTTTT,CASSQETGRKLFF
TRBJ2-7,TRBV6-2/TRBV6-3,NA,TRBD2,TGTGCCAGCAGCCCTGACGGGGGGAGCGAGAGCTCCTACGAGCAGTACTTC,CASSPDGGSESSYEQYF
TRBJ1-5,TRBV19,few,NA,TGTGCCAGTAGCATGGGGTCCGGGGGATCGGGTCAGCCCCAGCATTTT,CASSMGSGGSGQPQHF
TRBJ2-2,TRBV12-3/TRBV12-4,NA,TRBD1,TGTGCCAGCAGTTCAGAGGGACAGGGGTTGTTTTTT,CASSSEGQGLFF
TRBJ2-7,TRBV4-1,NA,NA,TGCGCCAGCAGCCAAGGGTCCAGCTCCTACGAGCAGTACTTC,CASSQGSSSYEQYF
TRBJ2-2,TRBV5-1,NA,TRBD2,TGCGCCAGCAGCTTTACGACTAGCGGGAGTAGGAACACCGGGGAGCTGTTTTTT,CASSFTTSGSRNTGELFF
TRBJ1-2,TRBV29-1,NA,NA,TGCAGCGTATCCGAGGGGGGGTTCGACTATGGCTACACCTTC,CSVSEGGFDYGYTF
TRBJ2-2,TRBV29-1,NA,TRBD1,TGCAGCGTTGACACGGGACAGGGGTTCGGGGAGCTGTTTTTT,CSVDTGQGFGELFF
TRBJ2-7,TRBV6-4,NA,TRBD1,TGTGCCAGCAGTGAGGCTGGACAGGGCCAATACGAGCAGTACTTC,CASSEAGQGQYEQYF
TRBJ2-7,TRBV7-9,NA,NA,TGTGCCAGCAGCCCCGGGGAGACGGCTTTCTACGAGCAGTACTTC,CASSPGETAFYEQYF
TRBJ1-5,TRBV11-3,NA,NA,TGTGCCAGCAGCTTAGTAACGGGAAATCAGCCCCAGCATTTT,CASSLVTGNQPQHF
TRBJ1-4,TRBV11-2,NA,TRBD1,TGTGCCAGCAGTGACAGGGGAGTGAAAGAAAAACTGTTTTTT,CASSDRGVKEKLFF
TRBJ1-1,TRBV3-1/TRBV3-2,NA,NA,TGTGCCAGCAGCTTGAGCGGGGGGGACACTGAAGCTTTCTTT,CASSLSGGDTEAFF
TRBJ1-5,TRBV6-2/TRBV6-3,once,NA,TGTGCCAGCAGTTCCCTGTCATCTTCGGGAGGGAATCAGCCCCAGCATTTT,CASSSLSSSGGNQPQHF
TRBJ2-1,TRBV6-2/TRBV6-3,NA,TRBD1,TGTGCCAGCAGCAAGTACCGGGACAGGGGATCGGGCAGGGACAATGAGCAGTTCTTC,CASSKYRDRGSGRDNEQFF
TRBJ2-7,TRBV9,NA,NA,TGTGCCAGCAGCCCGCGGGGAGATCTAAACTACGAGCAGTACTTC,CASSPRGDLNYEQYF
TRBJ2-5,TRBV2,NA,NA,TGTGCCAGCAAAAATACAAACCAAGAGACCCAGTACTTC,CASKNTNQETQYF
TRBJ1-2,TRBV6-5,NA,NA,TGTGCCAGCAGTTACGAGGGTGGCTACACCTTC,CASSYEGGYTF
TRBJ2-1,TRBV5-1,NA,TRBD2,TGCGCCAGCAGCTTGGCTGGGACTAGCGGGAGTCCTGAGCAGTTCTTC,CASSLAGTSGSPEQFF
TRBJ2-7,TRBV2,NA,NA,TGTGCCAGCAGTTATTCCTACGAGCAGTACTTC,CASSYSYEQYF
TRBJ2-5,TRBV2,NA,NA,TGTGCCAGCAGTGAACGGGAGTCACGGCAAGAGACCCAGTACTTC,CASSERESRQETQYF
TRBJ2-1,TRBV6-5,NA,TRBD1,TGTGCCAGCAGGGACAGGGGCCCCTACAATGAGCAGTTCTTC,CASRDRGPYNEQFF
TRBJ1-6,TRBV19,NA,NA,TGTGCCACCATGGACAGCCTTTATAATTCACCCCTCCACTTT,CATMDSLYNSPLHF
TRBJ2-6,TRBV7-9,NA,NA,TGTGCCAGCAGCTTCGGACAGTCATCCAACGTCCTGACTTTC,CASSFGQSSNVLTF
TRBJ1-5,TRBV28,NA,TRBD1,TGTGCCAGCAGCCCAGGGACAGGGGGCAATCAGCCCCAGCATTTT,CASSPGTGGNQPQHF
TRBJ1-5,TRBV10-3,few,NA,TGTGCCATCAGTGAGTCCCACGGTAGTAGCAATCAGCCCCAGCATTTT,CAISESHGSSNQPQHF
TRBJ2-2,TRBV9,NA,NA,TGTGCCAGCAGCTCCCGGTTTAGCCGGAGCGGGGAGCTGTTTTTT,CASSSRFSRSGELFF